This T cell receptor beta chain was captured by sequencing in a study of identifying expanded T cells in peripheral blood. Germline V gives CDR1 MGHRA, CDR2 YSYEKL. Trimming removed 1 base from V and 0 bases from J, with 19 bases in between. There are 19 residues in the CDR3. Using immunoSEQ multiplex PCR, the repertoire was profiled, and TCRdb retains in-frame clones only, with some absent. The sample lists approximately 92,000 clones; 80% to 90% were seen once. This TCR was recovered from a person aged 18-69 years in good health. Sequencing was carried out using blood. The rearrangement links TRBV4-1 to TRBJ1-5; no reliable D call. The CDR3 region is CASSQGYLSAPYSNQPQHF. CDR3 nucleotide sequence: TGCGCCAGCAGCCAAGGTTACCTTTCCGCGCCATATAGCAATCAGCCCCAGCATTTT.